The 9 T cell receptor beta chains below all came from one sample that was sequenced in a study of T cell responses to AZD1222 COVID-19 vaccine. This table comes from immunoSEQ multiplex PCR, and its TCRdb copy is limited to in-frame clones, with some not included. The data show approximately 81,000 clones, about 93% seen once. This sample comprised peripheral blood, obtained on day 0 of MenACWY control vaccination. Receptor source: an adult in good health.

This chain uses TRBV29-1 with TRBJ1-2, with D perhaps TRBD1 (5 bases). This CDR3 is 13 amino acids long. Deletions cut 6 bases from V and 10 bases from J, with 21 bases between. Germline values: CDR1 SQVTM, CDR2 ANQGSEA. The CDR3 nucleotides are TGCAGCGTAGCCCCAGGGAAGATCCGTGACTACACCTTC. Translated, it gives CSVAPGKIRDYTF.

The rearrangement uses TRBV27 and TRBJ1-2, with 8 bases aligning to TRBD1. Germline CDR1 is MNHEY and CDR2 is SMNVEV (reference sequence). The CDR3 totals 15 residues. J gave up 4 bases and V 5 bases, and 9 bases lay outside the gene matches. In DNA, the CDR3 is TGTGCCAGCAGTCCACGGGGACAGGAACGCTATGGCTACACCTTC. This sequence encodes CASSPRGQERYGYTF.

The sample holds one count of this clone. The chain links TRBV23-1 to TRBJ2-1; maybe TRBD2 (6 bases). TRBV23-1 is an open reading frame, and its role is uncertain. V lost 4 bases and J lost 8, with 15 bases in between. The CDR3 consists of 14 residues. CDR3 in amino acids: CASSLSGPGDEQFF. CDR3 nucleotide sequence: TGCGCCAGCAGTCTTAGCGGTCCAGGCGATGAGCAGTTCTTC.

The chain combines TRBV27 with TRBJ2-5; weak D call: TRBD2 (5 bases). Germline values: CDR1 MNHEY, CDR2 SMNVEV (reference sequence). CDR3 length: 15 amino acids. Trimming left V 5 bases short and J 4 bases short, with 17 bases between. CDR3 region: CASSHRAGGLETQYF. CDR3 coding DNA: TGTGCCAGCAGTCATCGGGCGGGTGGACTAGAGACCCAGTACTTC.

The V call is TRBV5-1, the J call TRBJ2-1; TRBD2 matches at 7 bases. CDR1 and CDR2 from the germline V gene are SGHRS and YFSETQ. V lost 3 bases and J lost 8; bases outside the gene matches: 5. The CDR3 loop spans 13 amino acids. The CDR3 reads CASSYGRLDEQFF. CDR3 DNA sequence: TGCGCCAGCAGCTACGGGAGGCTGGATGAGCAGTTCTTC.

Only one count was recorded for this clone. The genes are TRBV7-9 and TRBJ2-7; the D is unclear. The CDR3 extends over 14 amino acids. Trimming took off 1 base at V and 6 bases at J, with 13 bases between the two ends. Germline V gene lookup returns CDR1 SEHNR and CDR2 FQNEAQ (reference sequence). In DNA form, the CDR3 reads TGTGCCAGCAGCTTAGTTGGGCAGTCCGGCGAGCAGTACTTC. Its translation: CASSLVGQSGEQYF. The whole variable domain, filled in from reference TRBV7-9 and TRBJ2-7, reads DTGVSQNPRHKITKRGQNVTFRCDPISEHNRLYWYRQTLGQGPEFLTYFQNEAQLEKSRLLSDRFSAERPKGSFSTLEIQRTEQGDSAMYLCASSLVGQSGEQYFGPGTRLTVT.

The genes are TRBV12-3 or TRBV12-4 and TRBJ2-1; TRBD2 agrees at 8 bases. The length of the CDR3 is 12 residues. J lost 7 bases, V lost 7 bases, and 3 bases had no gene match. The CDR3 protein is CASTGGGNEQFF. The CDR3 DNA reads TGTGCCAGCACGGGAGGGGGTAATGAGCAGTTCTTC.

The chain recombines TRBV4-3 with TRBJ1-3; D is perhaps TRBD1 (6 bases). Trimming pared 3 bases from V and 2 bases from J, leaving 11 bases between. The CDR3 covers 15 residues. Germline assignment: CDR1 LGHNA and CDR2 YSLEER. The CDR3 protein is CASSQARGPGNTIYF. CDR3 nucleotide sequence: TGCGCCAGCAGCCAGGCTCGGGGGCCTGGAAACACCATATATTTT.

A single count supports this clone. The rearrangement joins TRBV4-1 to TRBJ1-4; no clear D gene. From germline, CDR1 is MGHRA and CDR2 YSYEKL. V was pared by 0 bases and J by 10 bases, with 18 bases between. The CDR3 extends over 16 amino acids. CDR3 in amino acids: CASSQDVGLDGGKLFF. CDR3 bases: TGCGCCAGCAGCCAAGATGTCGGGTTAGATGGCGGAAAACTGTTTTTT.